This T cell receptor beta chain was retrieved from a study of blood T cell repertoires in COVID-19. Study summary: Italy, Spain and the United States were the sources of the convalescent and acute COVID-19 samples. Sample material is recorded as cDNA or gDNA derived from T cells, B-cell-depleted T cells, or PBMCs.

The authors' processing: Using reference gene primer amplification, nucleated cell counts were estimated. TCRdb's table, derived via immunoSEQ multiplex PCR, lists solely in-frame clones and lacks some. V, J and clone size reflect that table, while D and trimming were determined from the DNA. The sample contains some 110,000 clones, 70% to 85% of which appear only once. This clone was detected only a few times. This CDR3 is also generated by other DNA sequences in the sample. Sequencing was carried out using peripheral blood. This clonotype was sampled from a man in his sixties or seventies with active or convalescent COVID-19.

The CDR3 region is CATSDAGTRIPYEQYF. Here the CDR3 DNA reads TGTGCCACCAGTGACGCCGGGACACGGATTCCCTACGAGCAGTACTTC. The V gene is TRBV24-1, the J gene TRBJ2-7; D is possibly TRBD1 (6 bases). CDR3 length: 16 residues. Trimming shortened V by 4 bases and J by 2 bases, and 17 bases separated the two germline ends. Germline lookup yields CDR1 KGHDR and CDR2 SFDVKD.